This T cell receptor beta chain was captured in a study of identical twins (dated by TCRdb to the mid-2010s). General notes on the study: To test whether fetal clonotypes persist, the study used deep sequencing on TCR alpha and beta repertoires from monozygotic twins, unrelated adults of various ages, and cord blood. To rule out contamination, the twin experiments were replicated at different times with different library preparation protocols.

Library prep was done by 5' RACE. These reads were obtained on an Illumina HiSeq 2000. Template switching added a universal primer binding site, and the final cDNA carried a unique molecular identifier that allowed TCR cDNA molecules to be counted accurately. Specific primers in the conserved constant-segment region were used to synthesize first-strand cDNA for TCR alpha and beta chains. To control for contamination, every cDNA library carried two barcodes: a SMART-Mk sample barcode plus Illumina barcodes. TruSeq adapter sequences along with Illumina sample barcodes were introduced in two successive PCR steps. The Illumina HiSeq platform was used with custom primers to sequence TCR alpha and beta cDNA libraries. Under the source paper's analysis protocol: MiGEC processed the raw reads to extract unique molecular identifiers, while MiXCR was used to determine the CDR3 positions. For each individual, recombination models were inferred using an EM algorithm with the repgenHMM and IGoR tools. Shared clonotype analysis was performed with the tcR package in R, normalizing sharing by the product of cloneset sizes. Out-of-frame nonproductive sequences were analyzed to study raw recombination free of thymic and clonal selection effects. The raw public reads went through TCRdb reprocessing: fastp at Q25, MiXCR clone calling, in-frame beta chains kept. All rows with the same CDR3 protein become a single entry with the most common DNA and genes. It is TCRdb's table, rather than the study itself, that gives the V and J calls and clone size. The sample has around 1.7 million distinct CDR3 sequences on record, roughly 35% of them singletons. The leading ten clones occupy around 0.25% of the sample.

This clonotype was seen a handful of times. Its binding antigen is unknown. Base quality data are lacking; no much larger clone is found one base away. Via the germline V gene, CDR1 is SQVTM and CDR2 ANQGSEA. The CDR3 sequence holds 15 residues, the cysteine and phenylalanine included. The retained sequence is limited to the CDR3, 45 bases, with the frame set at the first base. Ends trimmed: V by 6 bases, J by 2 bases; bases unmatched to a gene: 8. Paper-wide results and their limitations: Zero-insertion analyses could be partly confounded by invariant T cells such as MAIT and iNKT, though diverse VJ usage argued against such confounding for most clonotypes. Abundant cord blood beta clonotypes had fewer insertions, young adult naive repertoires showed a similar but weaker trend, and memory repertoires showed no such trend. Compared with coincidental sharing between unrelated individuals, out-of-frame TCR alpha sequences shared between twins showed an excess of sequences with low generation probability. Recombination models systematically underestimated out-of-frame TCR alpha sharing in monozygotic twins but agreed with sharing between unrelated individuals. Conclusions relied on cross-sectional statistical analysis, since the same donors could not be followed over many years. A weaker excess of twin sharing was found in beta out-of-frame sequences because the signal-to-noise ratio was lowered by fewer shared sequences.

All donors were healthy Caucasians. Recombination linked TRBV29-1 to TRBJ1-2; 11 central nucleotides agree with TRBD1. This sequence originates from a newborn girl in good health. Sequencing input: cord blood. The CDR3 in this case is CSVKDRGRTNYGYTF. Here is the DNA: TGCAGCGTCAAGGACAGGGGGCGAACGAACTATGGCTACACCTTC.